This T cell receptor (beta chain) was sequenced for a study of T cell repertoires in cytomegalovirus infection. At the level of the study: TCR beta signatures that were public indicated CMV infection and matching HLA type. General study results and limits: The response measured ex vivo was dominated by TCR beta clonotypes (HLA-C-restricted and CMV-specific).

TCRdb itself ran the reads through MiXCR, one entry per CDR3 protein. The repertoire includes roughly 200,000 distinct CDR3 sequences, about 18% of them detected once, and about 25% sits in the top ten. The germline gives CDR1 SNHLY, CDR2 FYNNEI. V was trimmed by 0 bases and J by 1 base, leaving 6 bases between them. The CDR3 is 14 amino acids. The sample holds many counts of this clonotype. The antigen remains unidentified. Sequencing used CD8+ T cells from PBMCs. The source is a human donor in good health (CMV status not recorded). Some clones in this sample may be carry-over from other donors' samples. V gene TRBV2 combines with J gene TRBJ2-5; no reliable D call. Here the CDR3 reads CASSEAQIQETQYF. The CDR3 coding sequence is TGTGCCAGCAGTGAAGCACAGATCCAAGAGACCCAGTACTTC.